These 11 T cell receptor beta chains originate from one sample sequenced in a study of blood T cell repertoires in COVID-19. TCRdb's copy holds only in-frame clones and misses some; the assay was immunoSEQ multiplex PCR. The data hold more than 110,000 clones, with around 82% observed a single time. Sequenced sample: PBMCs or T cells enriched from blood (not recorded which). The receptors come from a man in his forties with acute COVID-19.

This clone was counted between two and nine times. The V call is TRBV4-1, the J call TRBJ2-7; tentatively, D is TRBD2 (5 bases). The germline V gene encodes CDR1 MGHRA and CDR2 YSYEKL. V was trimmed by 0 bases and J by 6 bases, leaving 9 bases between them. This CDR3 region has 13 residues. CDR3 coding DNA: TGCGCCAGCAGCCAAGATAGAGAGGGCGAGCAGTACTTC. It specifies CASSQDREGEQYF.

This chain uses TRBV18 with TRBJ2-1, with 8 bases that match TRBD1. V lost 4 bases to trimming and J lost 4 bases; unmatched junction nucleotides: 9. Germline V gene lookup returns CDR1 KGHSH and CDR2 LQKENI. The CDR3 extends over 16 amino acids. The CDR3 loop is CASSREAGGSYNEQFF. The DNA for the CDR3 is TGTGCCAGCTCACGCGAAGCAGGGGGCTCATACAATGAGCAGTTCTTC.

The chain is built from TRBV12-3 or TRBV12-4 and TRBJ2-7; possibly TRBD2 for D (7 bases). V was cut by 6 bases and J by 6 bases, with 9 bases left in between. The CDR3 spans 11 residues. The CDR3 coding sequence is TGTGCCAGCAGGGGAGGGGGCGAGCAGTACTTC. As protein: CASRGGGEQYF.

The table lists this clone with a few counts. V usage is TRBV4-2 and J usage is TRBJ1-6, with TRBD1 identical over 7 bases. Trimming at V came to 4 bases and at J to 5 bases, leaving 8 bases not matched to a gene. This CDR3 has 16 amino acids. Germline V CDR1 and CDR2: LGHNA, YNFKEQ. The CDR3 reads CASSRGGGWDNSPLHF. The CDR3 region has the DNA TGTGCCAGCAGCCGAGGGGGCGGGTGGGATAATTCACCCCTCCACTTT.

V is TRBV5-1 and J is TRBJ2-2, with TRBD2 identical over 9 bases. The CDR3 extends over 18 amino acids. Germline V gene sequence: CDR1 SGHRS, CDR2 YFSETQ. V shed 0 bases, J shed 5 bases, and the junction held 11 bases outside the gene matches. The CDR3 reads CASSLAVVAGVGTGELFF. CDR3 bases: TGCGCCAGCAGCTTGGCCGTGGTAGCGGGAGTAGGGACCGGGGAGCTGTTTTTT.

Details on this clone: Other nucleotide sequences in the sample specify the same CDR3. This rearrangement joins TRBV5-1 to TRBJ2-1; 12 bases are shared with TRBD1. CDR1 is SGHRS, CDR2 YFSETQ, per germline. V lost 4 bases to trimming and J lost 4 bases; unmatched junction nucleotides: 3. This CDR3 comprises 15 residues. CDR3 region: CASSPGQGAYNEQFF. The CDR3 nucleotides read TGCGCCAGCAGCCCGGGACAGGGGGCATACAATGAGCAGTTCTTC.

The chain recombines TRBV3-1 (or the pseudogene TRBV3-2) with TRBJ2-1; 14 bases agree with TRBD2. The V and J ends lost 0 bases and 10 bases, in that order; junction bases with no gene match: 14. The CDR3 sequence is 19 residues long. Germline values: CDR1 LGHDT, CDR2 YNNKEL (reference sequence). CDR3 in amino acids: CASSQEAPGLAGVLGEQFF. The CDR3 DNA reads TGTGCCAGCAGCCAAGAGGCCCCGGGACTAGCGGGAGTCTTAGGGGAGCAGTTCTTC.

The genes are TRBV5-4 and TRBJ2-7; D might be TRBD2 (6 bases). Germline lookup yields CDR1 SGHNT and CDR2 YYREEE (reference sequence). The CDR3 is 16 amino acids. The V and J ends lost 4 bases and 5 bases respectively, with 22 bases between them. The CDR3 DNA follows: TGTGCCAGCAGCGGGAAGACGGGGCGGGGAGACGACGAGCAGTACTTC. Translating gives CASSGKTGRGDDEQYF.

The chain couples TRBV7-2 to TRBJ1-6; unclear D gene. The length of the CDR3 is 13 residues. Per germline, CDR1 SGHTA and CDR2 FQGNSA. The ends were cut back, 3 bases at V and 6 bases at J, with 6 bases in the middle. The CDR3 coding sequence is TGTGCCAGCAGCTTCTCGGTTAATTCACCCCTCCACTTT. Amino acid sequence: CASSFSVNSPLHF.

The chain couples TRBV7-2 to TRBJ1-4, with a weak D call TRBD1 (6 bases). V was cut by 5 bases and J by 1 base, with 14 bases left in between. This CDR3 is 16 amino acids long. Germline V lookup: CDR1 SGHTA, CDR2 FQGNSA. The DNA of the CDR3 is TGTGCCAGCAGCACAGGACAGCGAATAACTAATGAAAAACTGTTTTTT. Translation: CASSTGQRITNEKLFF.

The V and J genes are TRBV6-2 or TRBV6-3 and TRBJ2-1; D is perhaps TRBD1 (5 bases). CDR3 length equals 13 residues. Between the trimmed V and J ends, which lost 3 bases and 9 bases, there was a span of 12 bases. The V gene's germline CDR1 is MNHEY and CDR2 SVGEGT. CDR3 nucleotide sequence: TGTGCCAGCAGTTATGTCAGGGTGAGTGAGCAGTTCTTC. Encoded protein: CASSYVRVSEQFF.